The rows below give T cell receptor beta chains drawn from one sample of a study of siplizumab effects on memory and regulatory T cells. This table comes from immunoSEQ multiplex PCR, and its TCRdb copy is limited to in-frame clones, with some not included. Of 70,000 to 100,000 clones listed, roughly 96% are singletons. Sequenced material: naive CD4+ T cells sorted from blood. These receptors originate from a human donor in good health. Both conserved end residues are part of each CDR3. The D gene is left open where the match is weak. The listing skips clone size in some rows; elsewhere it reads once, few, many or a size class.

D: TRBD1
size: -
V: TRBV5-6
J: TRBJ1-5
CDR3: CASSFRQGWGNQPQHF
DNA: TGTGCCAGCAGCTTCAGACAGGGCTGGGGCAATCAGCCCCAGCATTTT

D: TRBD1
size: -
V: TRBV6-7
J: TRBJ1-1
CDR3: CASSYSGQGARVNTEAFF
DNA: TGTGCCAGCAGTTACTCGGGACAGGGGGCCCGGGTGAACACTGAAGCTTTCTTT

D: -
size: -
V: TRBV6-5
J: TRBJ1-5
CDR3: CASSLTGNQPQHF
DNA: TGTGCCAGCAGCCTGACAGGAAATCAGCCCCAGCATTTT

D: -
size: few
V: TRBV18
J: TRBJ1-2
CDR3: CASSPSNYGYTF
DNA: TGTGCCAGCTCCCCCTCGAACTATGGCTACACCTTC

D: -
size: -
V: TRBV27
J: TRBJ1-5
CDR3: CASSFRGNQPQHF
DNA: TGTGCCAGCAGTTTTAGAGGGAATCAGCCCCAGCATTTT

D: -
size: -
V: TRBV6-6
J: TRBJ1-2
CDR3: CASSSDVGRNYGYTF
DNA: TGTGCCAGCAGTTCGGACGTCGGACGCAACTATGGCTACACCTTC

D: -
size: few
V: TRBV19
J: TRBJ1-2
CDR3: CASRPRLGYGYTF
DNA: TGTGCCAGTAGGCCCAGGCTGGGATATGGCTACACCTTC

D: -
size: once
V: TRBV28
J: TRBJ2-1
CDR3: CASTSSGNEQFF
DNA: TGTGCCAGCACATCTTCGGGGAATGAGCAGTTCTTC

D: -
size: -
V: TRBV19
J: TRBJ1-1
CDR3: CASSMGRLNTEAFF
DNA: TGTGCCAGTAGTATGGGACGGCTGAACACTGAAGCTTTCTTT

D: -
size: -
V: TRBV28
J: TRBJ2-3
CDR3: CASSSRGSGGTQYF
DNA: TGTGCCAGCAGTTCCAGGGGGTCGGGGGGTACGCAGTATTTT

D: -
size: once
V: TRBV6-1
J: TRBJ1-5
CDR3: CASSEVLGNQPQHF
DNA: TGTGCCAGCAGTGAAGTGTTGGGCAATCAGCCCCAGCATTTT

D: -
size: -
V: TRBV6-1
J: TRBJ2-6
CDR3: CASNEAGANVLTF
DNA: TGTGCCAGCAATGAAGCGGGGGCCAACGTCCTGACTTTC

D: TRBD1
size: -
V: TRBV6-6
J: TRBJ1-2
CDR3: CASLDQGGAGYTF
DNA: TGTGCCAGCCTAGATCAGGGGGGCGCTGGCTACACCTTC

D: -
size: -
V: TRBV7-2
J: TRBJ2-2
CDR3: CASRTTLPGELFF
DNA: TGTGCCAGCAGGACTACCCTTCCCGGGGAGCTGTTTTTT

D: -
size: -
V: TRBV18
J: TRBJ1-1
CDR3: CASSPPNPEAFF
DNA: TGTGCCAGCTCACCACCAAACCCTGAAGCTTTCTTT

D: TRBD1
size: -
V: TRBV10-3
J: TRBJ2-7
CDR3: CAISARTGGDYEQYF
DNA: TGTGCCATCAGTGCCAGGACAGGGGGGGACTACGAGCAGTACTTC

D: -
size: -
V: TRBV18
J: TRBJ2-5
CDR3: CASSPPGQETQYF
DNA: TGTGCCAGCTCACCACCGGGGCAAGAGACCCAGTACTTC

D: TRBD2
size: -
V: TRBV9
J: TRBJ2-5
CDR3: CASSVDPSGGLRETQYF
DNA: TGTGCCAGCAGCGTAGACCCCTCGGGGGGGCTACGTGAGACCCAGTACTTC

D: -
size: -
V: TRBV9
J: TRBJ2-5
CDR3: CASSLEETQYF
DNA: TGTGCCAGCAGCCTAGAAGAGACCCAGTACTTC

D: TRBD1
size: -
V: TRBV19
J: TRBJ2-5
CDR3: CASSRDRVNSGSLRETQYF
DNA: TGTGCCAGTAGTCGTGACAGGGTGAATTCGGGATCACTGCGAGAGACCCAGTACTTC

D: -
size: once
V: TRBV28
J: TRBJ1-5
CDR3: CASRRTRSGPQHF
DNA: TGTGCCAGCAGAAGAACCAGGTCCGGGCCCCAGCATTTT

D: -
size: -
V: TRBV2
J: TRBJ1-3
CDR3: CASSEGQTDYTIYF
DNA: TGTGCCAGCAGTGAAGGACAGACGGACTACACCATATATTTT

D: -
size: -
V: TRBV28
J: TRBJ1-4
CDR3: CASSFLVGNAVGEKLFF
DNA: TGTGCCAGCAGTTTTCTTGTAGGGAACGCGGTCGGTGAAAAACTGTTTTTT

D: -
size: -
V: TRBV7-2
J: TRBJ2-1
CDR3: CASSPPMSFGQFF
DNA: TGTGCCAGCAGCCCCCCCATGAGTTTTGGGCAGTTCTTC

D: -
size: -
V: TRBV5-1
J: TRBJ2-5
CDR3: CASSLVAGLETQYF
DNA: TGCGCCAGCAGCTTGGTTGCGGGGCTTGAGACCCAGTACTTC

D: -
size: -
V: TRBV9
J: TRBJ2-5
CDR3: CASSVGVGETQYF
DNA: TGTGCCAGCAGCGTAGGAGTGGGGGAGACCCAGTACTTC

D: -
size: -
V: TRBV6-1
J: TRBJ1-2
CDR3: CASSGGEGGNYGYTF
DNA: TGTGCCAGCAGTGGGGGGGAGGGAGGCAACTATGGCTACACCTTC

D: -
size: -
V: TRBV11-2
J: TRBJ1-1
CDR3: CASSLDGTNTEAFF
DNA: TGTGCCAGCAGTTTGGACGGCACCAACACTGAAGCTTTCTTT

D: -
size: -
V: TRBV19
J: TRBJ1-2
CDR3: CASSFSGTNYGYTF
DNA: TGTGCCAGTAGTTTCTCAGGAACTAACTATGGCTACACCTTC

D: -
size: -
V: TRBV11-3
J: TRBJ1-5
CDR3: CASSLSGIGNQPQHF
DNA: TGTGCCAGCAGCTTGTCAGGGATAGGCAATCAGCCCCAGCATTTT

D: -
size: -
V: TRBV11-3
J: TRBJ2-2
CDR3: CASSPLGGAGELFF
DNA: TGTGCCAGCAGCCCCCTAGGAGGTGCCGGGGAGCTGTTTTTT

D: TRBD2
size: -
V: TRBV7-6
J: TRBJ2-3
CDR3: CASSPSGGLDTQYF
DNA: TGTGCCAGCAGCCCTAGCGGGGGCCTGGATACGCAGTATTTT

D: -
size: -
V: TRBV11-2
J: TRBJ1-6
CDR3: CASSLGQSSYNSPLHF
DNA: TGTGCCAGCAGCTTAGGACAAAGCTCCTATAATTCACCCCTCCACTTT

D: -
size: -
V: TRBV7-3
J: TRBJ2-7
CDR3: CASSLEAGIGEQYF
DNA: TGTGCCAGCAGCTTAGAAGCTGGAATTGGGGAGCAGTACTTC

D: -
size: -
V: TRBV6-5
J: TRBJ2-3
CDR3: CASSLQGTDTQYF
DNA: TGTGCCAGCAGTTTACAGGGAACAGATACGCAGTATTTT

D: -
size: -
V: TRBV2
J: TRBJ1-2
CDR3: CASSEGTAYGYTF
DNA: TGTGCCAGCAGTGAAGGGACGGCATATGGCTACACCTTC

D: TRBD1
size: -
V: TRBV27
J: TRBJ2-7
CDR3: CASSLMDRVTYEQYF
DNA: TGTGCCAGCAGTTTGATGGACAGGGTCACCTACGAGCAGTACTTC

D: -
size: once
V: TRBV28
J: TRBJ1-6
CDR3: CASRAGLNSPLHF
DNA: TGTGCCAGCAGGGCAGGGTTGAATTCACCCCTCCACTTT

D: TRBD1
size: -
V: TRBV6-6
J: TRBJ1-1
CDR3: CASSYRGRDTEAFF
DNA: TGTGCCAGCAGTTACAGGGGGCGCGACACTGAAGCTTTCTTT

D: -
size: -
V: TRBV30
J: TRBJ2-7
CDR3: CAWMSGWGEQYF
DNA: TGTGCCTGGATGAGCGGATGGGGCGAGCAGTACTTC

D: -
size: -
V: TRBV18
J: TRBJ1-2
CDR3: CASSPRQGDYGYTF
DNA: TGTGCCAGCTCACCACGGCAGGGTGACTATGGCTACACCTTC

D: -
size: once
V: TRBV28
J: TRBJ1-2
CDR3: CASSLRGYGYTF
DNA: TGTGCCAGCAGTTTAAGGGGGTATGGCTACACCTTC